The sequence of this TCR beta chain was determined in a study of T-cell reconstitution after alpha-beta-depleted transplantation in children. This clonotype came up many times. The TCRbeta library was prepared with unique molecular identifiers. MiXCR, applied by TCRdb to the PCR reads, yields one record per CDR3 protein. Among 200,000 to 250,000 distinct CDR3 sequences listed, around 12% were seen once. The length of the CDR3 is 14 residues. Trimming took 2 bases from V and 0 from J, leaving 10 bases between them. Germline CDR1 and CDR2: SQVTM and ANQGSEA. This chain uses TRBV29-1 with TRBJ1-2, with D hard to call. The sequenced sample was PBMCs from the stem cell graft donor, obtained from the stem cell graft. This clonotype was obtained from a human donor who donated a stem cell graft to a child with acute lymphoblastic leukemia. The CDR3 here is CSVENAGANYGYTF. The CDR3, as DNA: TGCAGCGTTGAAAATGCGGGAGCTAACTATGGCTACACCTTC.